This TCR beta chain originates from a study of CD8+ T cells in alopecia areata. On the study more broadly: Tofacitinib ran for 6 to 18 months before 6 months off drug.

Regarding the study as a whole: In scalp samples, resident alphabeta T cells of normal skin are also sequenced. Relative to mice, TCR sharing across patients was less clear, a difference possibly HLA-related. Affected scalp, especially in alopecia totalis/universalis, had a higher clonality than normal scalp did.

Germline V lookup: CDR1 MNHNS, CDR2 SASEGT. CDR3 size: 16 residues. The germline V and J ends were trimmed by 2 bases and 8 bases, with 19 bases remaining between them. The authors extracted RNA and reverse transcribed it into cDNA as the sequencing template. Method: immunoSEQ multiplex PCR; TCRdb's copy keeps in-frame clones and lacks some. The sample carries more than 100,000 clones, 45% to 65% recorded once. Worth noting for this clone: Its antigen is unidentified.

The TCR sequence derives from a human donor with alopecia areata. The rearrangement links TRBV6-1 to TRBJ1-5; D is perhaps TRBD1 (5 bases). The source material was CD4+ T cells sorted from blood, sampled at week 0. CDR3 nucleotide sequence: TGTGCCAGCAGTGAATTGTCATGGGGCAGGGTGAAGCCCCAGCATTTT. Protein sequence: CASSELSWGRVKPQHF.